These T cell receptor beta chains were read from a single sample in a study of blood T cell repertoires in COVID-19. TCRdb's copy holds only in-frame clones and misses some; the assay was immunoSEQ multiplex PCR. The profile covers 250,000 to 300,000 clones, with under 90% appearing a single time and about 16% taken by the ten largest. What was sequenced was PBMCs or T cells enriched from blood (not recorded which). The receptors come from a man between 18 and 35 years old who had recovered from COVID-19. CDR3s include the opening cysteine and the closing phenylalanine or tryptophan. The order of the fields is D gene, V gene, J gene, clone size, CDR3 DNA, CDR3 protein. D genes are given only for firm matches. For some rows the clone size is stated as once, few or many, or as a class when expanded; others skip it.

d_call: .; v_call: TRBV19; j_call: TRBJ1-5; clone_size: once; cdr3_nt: TGTGCCAGTAGCCACTCATACAGGCCCCGGGGCAATCAGCCCCAGCATTTT; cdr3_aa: CASSHSYRPRGNQPQHF
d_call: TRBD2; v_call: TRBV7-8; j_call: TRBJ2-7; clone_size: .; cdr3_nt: TGTGCCAGCAGCTCCAAGCGGGAGGAGGGCTACGAGCAGTACTTC; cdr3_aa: CASSSKREEGYEQYF
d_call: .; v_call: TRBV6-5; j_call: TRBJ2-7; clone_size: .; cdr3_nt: TGTGCCAGCAGCCGGGACGGGAGTCTCTACGAGCAGTACTTC; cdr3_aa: CASSRDGSLYEQYF
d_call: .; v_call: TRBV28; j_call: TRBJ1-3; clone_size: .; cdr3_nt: TGTGCCAGCAGTATACAGGGAACCGCCATATATTTT; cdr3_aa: CASSIQGTAIYF
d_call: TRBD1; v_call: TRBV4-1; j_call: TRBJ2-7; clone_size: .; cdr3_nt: TGCGCCAGCAGCCCGCGGACAGGCCTCTCCTACGAGCAGTACTTC; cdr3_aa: CASSPRTGLSYEQYF
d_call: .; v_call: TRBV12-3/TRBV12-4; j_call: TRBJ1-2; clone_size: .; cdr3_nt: TGTGCCAGCAGTTTAAGGGGAACTGGAGGCTACACCTTC; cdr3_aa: CASSLRGTGGYTF
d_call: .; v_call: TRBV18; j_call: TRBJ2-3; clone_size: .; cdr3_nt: TGTGCCAGCTCACCAGCGGCGGGCGACACAGATACGCAGTATTTT; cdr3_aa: CASSPAAGDTDTQYF
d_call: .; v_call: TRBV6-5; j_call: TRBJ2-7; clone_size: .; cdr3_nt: TGTGCCAGCAGTTATGGGCAGGGCTTCTACGAGCAGTACTTC; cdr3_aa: CASSYGQGFYEQYF
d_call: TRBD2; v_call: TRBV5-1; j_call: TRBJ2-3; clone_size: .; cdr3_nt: TGCGCCAGCAGCTTGCTTGGACTAGCGGGAGATACGCAGTATTTT; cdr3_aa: CASSLLGLAGDTQYF
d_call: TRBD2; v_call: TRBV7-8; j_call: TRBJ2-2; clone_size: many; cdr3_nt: TGTGCCAGCAGCCCTAGCGGGGCTAACACCGGGGAGCTGTTTTTT; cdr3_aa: CASSPSGANTGELFF
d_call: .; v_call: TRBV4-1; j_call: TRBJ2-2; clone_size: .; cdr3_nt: TGCGCCAGCAGCCAAGACGAGCAGAACACCGGGGAGCTGTTTTTT; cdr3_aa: CASSQDEQNTGELFF
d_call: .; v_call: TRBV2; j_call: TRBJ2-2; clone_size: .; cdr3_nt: TGTGCCAGCAGTGCTCGGGGTACCGGGGAGCTGTTTTTT; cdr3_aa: CASSARGTGELFF
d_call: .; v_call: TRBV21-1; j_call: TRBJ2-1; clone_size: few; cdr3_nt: .; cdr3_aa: CASSKALWAQGSYNEQFF
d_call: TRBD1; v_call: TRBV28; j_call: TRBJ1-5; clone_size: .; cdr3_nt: TGTGCCAGCAGTCCACTTGGACAGGGCGATCAGCCCCAGCATTTT; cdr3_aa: CASSPLGQGDQPQHF
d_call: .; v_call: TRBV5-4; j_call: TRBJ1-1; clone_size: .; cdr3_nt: TGTGCCAGCAGCCCGTTCGGCAGGCGTACTGAAGCTTTCTTT; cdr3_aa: CASSPFGRRTEAFF
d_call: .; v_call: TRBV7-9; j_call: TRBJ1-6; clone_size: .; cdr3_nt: TGTGCCAGCAGCCCCCCAGCGGGGGAGAATTCACCCCTCCACTTT; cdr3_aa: CASSPPAGENSPLHF
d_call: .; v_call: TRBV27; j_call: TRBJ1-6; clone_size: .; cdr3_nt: TGTGCCAGCAGTTTAGGAGGCCCTGTCTATAATTCACCCCTCCACTTT; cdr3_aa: CASSLGGPVYNSPLHF
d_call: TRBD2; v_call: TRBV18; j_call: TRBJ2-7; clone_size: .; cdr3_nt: TGTGCCAGCTCACCACCTCGACGGGGGGGGCAGTACGAGCAGTACTTC; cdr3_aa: CASSPPRRGGQYEQYF
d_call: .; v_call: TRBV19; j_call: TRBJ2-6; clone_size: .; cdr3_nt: TGTGCCAGTAGTATGTGGAGTCCAGCGAAAGTCTCTGGGGCCAACGTCCTGACTTTC; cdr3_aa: CASSMWSPAKVSGANVLTF
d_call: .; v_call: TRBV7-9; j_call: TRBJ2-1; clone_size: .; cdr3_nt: TGTGCCAGCAGCTCGGGACTGGCCGCCTACAATGAGCAGTTCTTC; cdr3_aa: CASSSGLAAYNEQFF
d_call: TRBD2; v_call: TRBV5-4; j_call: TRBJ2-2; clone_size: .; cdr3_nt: TGTGCCAGCAGCTTCGCGGGGGGTGTCACCGGGGAGCTGTTTTTT; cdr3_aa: CASSFAGGVTGELFF
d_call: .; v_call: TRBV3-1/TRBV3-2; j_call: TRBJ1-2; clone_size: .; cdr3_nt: TGTGCCAGCAGACCAAGGGACATTTCTAACTATGGCTACACCTTC; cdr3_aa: CASRPRDISNYGYTF
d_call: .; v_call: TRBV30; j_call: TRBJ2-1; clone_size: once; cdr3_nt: TGTGCCTGGGTCCTCTATGGCAATGAGCAGTTCTTC; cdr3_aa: CAWVLYGNEQFF
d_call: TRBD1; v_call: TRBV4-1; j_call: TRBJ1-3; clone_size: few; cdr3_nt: TGCGCCAGCAGCCAAGAGTCGGACAGGGTAGGAAACACCATATATTTT; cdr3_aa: CASSQESDRVGNTIYF
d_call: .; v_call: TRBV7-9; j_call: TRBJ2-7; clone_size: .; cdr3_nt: TGTGCCAGCAGCTCGAGCCTAAAAAGCTACGAGCAGTACTTC; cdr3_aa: CASSSSLKSYEQYF
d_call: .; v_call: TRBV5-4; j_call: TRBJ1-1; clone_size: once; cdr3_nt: TGTGCCAGCAGCTTGGACAGCAACACTGAAGCTTTCTTT; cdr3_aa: CASSLDSNTEAFF
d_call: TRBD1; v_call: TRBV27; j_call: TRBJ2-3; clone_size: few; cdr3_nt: TGTGCCAGCAGTATGGGACAGACGTACACAGATACGCAGTATTTT; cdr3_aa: CASSMGQTYTDTQYF
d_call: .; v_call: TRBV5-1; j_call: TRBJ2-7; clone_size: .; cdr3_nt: TGCGCCAGCAGCTTGATAGGGGTCGATAGCTCCTACGAGCAGTACTTC; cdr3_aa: CASSLIGVDSSYEQYF
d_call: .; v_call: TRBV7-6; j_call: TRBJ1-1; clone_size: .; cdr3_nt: TGTGCCAGCAGCTTAGCGCCCCAGGAGGTGGTGAACACTGAAGCTTTCTTT; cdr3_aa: CASSLAPQEVVNTEAFF
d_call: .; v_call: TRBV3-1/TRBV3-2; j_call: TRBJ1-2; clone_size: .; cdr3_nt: TGTGCCAGCAGCCAAACAGCTAACTATGGCTACACCTTC; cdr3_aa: CASSQTANYGYTF
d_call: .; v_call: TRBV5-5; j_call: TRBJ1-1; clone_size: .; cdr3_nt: TGTGCCAGCAGCTTGAGCAGGCTGAACACTGAAGCTTTCTTT; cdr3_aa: CASSLSRLNTEAFF
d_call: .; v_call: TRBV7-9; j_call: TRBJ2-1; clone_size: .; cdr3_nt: TGTGCCAGCAGCTTAACGGGAAGCTCCTACAATGAGCAGTTCTTC; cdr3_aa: CASSLTGSSYNEQFF
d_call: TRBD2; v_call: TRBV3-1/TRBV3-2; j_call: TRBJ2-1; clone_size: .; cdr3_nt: TGTGCCAGCAGCCAAGCTCTAGGACTAGCGGATTACAATGAGCAGTTCTTC; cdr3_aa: CASSQALGLADYNEQFF
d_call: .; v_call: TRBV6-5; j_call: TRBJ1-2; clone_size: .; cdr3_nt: TGTGCCAGCAGTTTTCAGGGATATTCCTATGGCTACACCTTC; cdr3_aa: CASSFQGYSYGYTF
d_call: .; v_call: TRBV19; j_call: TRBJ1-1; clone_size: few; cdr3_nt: TGTGCCAGTAGTACCGGCAACAGGGTAAACACTGAAGCTTTCTTT; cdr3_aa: CASSTGNRVNTEAFF
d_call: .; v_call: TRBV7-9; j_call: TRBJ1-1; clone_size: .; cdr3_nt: TGTGCCAGCAGCTTAGGGGGGAGGCAGAACACTGAAGCTTTCTTT; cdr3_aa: CASSLGGRQNTEAFF
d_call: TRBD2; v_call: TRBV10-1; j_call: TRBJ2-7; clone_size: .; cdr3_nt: TGCGCCAGCACGCTAGGACTAGCGGGAACATACGAGCAGTACTTC; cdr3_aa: CASTLGLAGTYEQYF
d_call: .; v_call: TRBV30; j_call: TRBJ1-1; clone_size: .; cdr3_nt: TGTGCCTGGAGCCCTCGGGGGATGGGCACTGAAGCTTTCTTT; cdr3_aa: CAWSPRGMGTEAFF
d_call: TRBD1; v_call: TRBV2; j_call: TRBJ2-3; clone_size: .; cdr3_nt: TGTGCCAGCCAACAGGGGACAGGGAGAGATACGCAGTATTTT; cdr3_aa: CASQQGTGRDTQYF
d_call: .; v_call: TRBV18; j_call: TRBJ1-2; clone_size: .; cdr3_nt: TGTGCCAGCTCACCTCTGGGACAACCAAACTATGGCTACACCTTC; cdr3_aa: CASSPLGQPNYGYTF
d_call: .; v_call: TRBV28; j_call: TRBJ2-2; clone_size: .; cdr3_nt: TGTGCCAGCAGCCGGAGCGGGGAGCTGTTTTTT; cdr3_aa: CASSRSGELFF
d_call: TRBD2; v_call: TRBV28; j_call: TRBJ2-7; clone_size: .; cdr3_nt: TGTGCTTCGGCGTTAGCGGGAGGCGAGCAGTACTTC; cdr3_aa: CASALAGGEQYF
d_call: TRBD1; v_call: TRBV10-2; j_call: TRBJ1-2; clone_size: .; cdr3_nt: TGCGCCAGCAGTGGGCCGGGACAGCGGAGTCCTAACTATGGCTACACCTTC; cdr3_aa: CASSGPGQRSPNYGYTF
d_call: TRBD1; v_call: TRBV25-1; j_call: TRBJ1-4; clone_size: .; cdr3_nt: TGTGCCAGCAGTGTTCGACCGGGACAGGGGGTTGAAAAACTGTTTTTT; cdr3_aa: CASSVRPGQGVEKLFF
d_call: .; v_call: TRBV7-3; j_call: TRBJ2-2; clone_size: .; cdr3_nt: TGTGCCAGCAGCCCCATTACCGGGGAGCTGTTTTTT; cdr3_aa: CASSPITGELFF
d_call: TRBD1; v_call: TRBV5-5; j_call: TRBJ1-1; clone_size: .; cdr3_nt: TGTGCCAGCAGCAGGGGACAGGGAGAGGCTGAAGCTTTCTTT; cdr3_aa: CASSRGQGEAEAFF
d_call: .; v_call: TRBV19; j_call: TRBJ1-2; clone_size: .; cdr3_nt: TGTGCCAGTAGTGGAGAGTCGACAGCCTTTTATGGCTACACCTTC; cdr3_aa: CASSGESTAFYGYTF
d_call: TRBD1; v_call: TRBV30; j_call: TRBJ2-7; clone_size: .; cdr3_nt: TGTGCCTGGAAAATGCCAGGGGGCGCGTCCTACGAGCAGTACTTC; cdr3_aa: CAWKMPGGASYEQYF
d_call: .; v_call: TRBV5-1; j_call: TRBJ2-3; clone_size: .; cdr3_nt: TGCGCCAGCAGCTTATCACAGGAGGGAGATACGCAGTATTTT; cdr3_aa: CASSLSQEGDTQYF
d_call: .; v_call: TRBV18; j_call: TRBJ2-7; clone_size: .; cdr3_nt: TGTGCCAGCTCCCCCAGACTGGAAAGTGACGAGCAGTACTTC; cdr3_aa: CASSPRLESDEQYF
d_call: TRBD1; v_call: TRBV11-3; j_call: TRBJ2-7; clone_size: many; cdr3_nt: TGTGCCAGCAAGGGACAGGGCCGGTACGAGCAGTACTTC; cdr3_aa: CASKGQGRYEQYF
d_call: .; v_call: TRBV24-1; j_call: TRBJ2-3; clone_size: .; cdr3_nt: TGTGCCACCAGTGACAGTACGACAGGTGCAGTGGATACGCAGTATTTT; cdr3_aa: CATSDSTTGAVDTQYF
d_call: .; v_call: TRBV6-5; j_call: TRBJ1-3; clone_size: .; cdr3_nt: TGTGCCAGCATGTCACTTCTGTCTGGAAACACCATATATTTT; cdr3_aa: CASMSLLSGNTIYF
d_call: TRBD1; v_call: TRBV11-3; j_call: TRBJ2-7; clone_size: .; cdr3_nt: TGTGCCAGCAGCCCAGGGGGCTCCTACGAGCAGTACTTC; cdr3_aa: CASSPGGSYEQYF
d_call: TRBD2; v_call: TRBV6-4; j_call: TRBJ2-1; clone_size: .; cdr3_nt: TGTGCCAGCAGTGATGGGGGGGAACCCTACAATGAGCAGTTCTTC; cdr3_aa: CASSDGGEPYNEQFF
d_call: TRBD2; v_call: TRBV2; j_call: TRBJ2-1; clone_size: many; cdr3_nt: TGTGCCACCCCAGCGGGGGGGCTCCCCAATGAGCAGTTCTTC; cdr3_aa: CATPAGGLPNEQFF